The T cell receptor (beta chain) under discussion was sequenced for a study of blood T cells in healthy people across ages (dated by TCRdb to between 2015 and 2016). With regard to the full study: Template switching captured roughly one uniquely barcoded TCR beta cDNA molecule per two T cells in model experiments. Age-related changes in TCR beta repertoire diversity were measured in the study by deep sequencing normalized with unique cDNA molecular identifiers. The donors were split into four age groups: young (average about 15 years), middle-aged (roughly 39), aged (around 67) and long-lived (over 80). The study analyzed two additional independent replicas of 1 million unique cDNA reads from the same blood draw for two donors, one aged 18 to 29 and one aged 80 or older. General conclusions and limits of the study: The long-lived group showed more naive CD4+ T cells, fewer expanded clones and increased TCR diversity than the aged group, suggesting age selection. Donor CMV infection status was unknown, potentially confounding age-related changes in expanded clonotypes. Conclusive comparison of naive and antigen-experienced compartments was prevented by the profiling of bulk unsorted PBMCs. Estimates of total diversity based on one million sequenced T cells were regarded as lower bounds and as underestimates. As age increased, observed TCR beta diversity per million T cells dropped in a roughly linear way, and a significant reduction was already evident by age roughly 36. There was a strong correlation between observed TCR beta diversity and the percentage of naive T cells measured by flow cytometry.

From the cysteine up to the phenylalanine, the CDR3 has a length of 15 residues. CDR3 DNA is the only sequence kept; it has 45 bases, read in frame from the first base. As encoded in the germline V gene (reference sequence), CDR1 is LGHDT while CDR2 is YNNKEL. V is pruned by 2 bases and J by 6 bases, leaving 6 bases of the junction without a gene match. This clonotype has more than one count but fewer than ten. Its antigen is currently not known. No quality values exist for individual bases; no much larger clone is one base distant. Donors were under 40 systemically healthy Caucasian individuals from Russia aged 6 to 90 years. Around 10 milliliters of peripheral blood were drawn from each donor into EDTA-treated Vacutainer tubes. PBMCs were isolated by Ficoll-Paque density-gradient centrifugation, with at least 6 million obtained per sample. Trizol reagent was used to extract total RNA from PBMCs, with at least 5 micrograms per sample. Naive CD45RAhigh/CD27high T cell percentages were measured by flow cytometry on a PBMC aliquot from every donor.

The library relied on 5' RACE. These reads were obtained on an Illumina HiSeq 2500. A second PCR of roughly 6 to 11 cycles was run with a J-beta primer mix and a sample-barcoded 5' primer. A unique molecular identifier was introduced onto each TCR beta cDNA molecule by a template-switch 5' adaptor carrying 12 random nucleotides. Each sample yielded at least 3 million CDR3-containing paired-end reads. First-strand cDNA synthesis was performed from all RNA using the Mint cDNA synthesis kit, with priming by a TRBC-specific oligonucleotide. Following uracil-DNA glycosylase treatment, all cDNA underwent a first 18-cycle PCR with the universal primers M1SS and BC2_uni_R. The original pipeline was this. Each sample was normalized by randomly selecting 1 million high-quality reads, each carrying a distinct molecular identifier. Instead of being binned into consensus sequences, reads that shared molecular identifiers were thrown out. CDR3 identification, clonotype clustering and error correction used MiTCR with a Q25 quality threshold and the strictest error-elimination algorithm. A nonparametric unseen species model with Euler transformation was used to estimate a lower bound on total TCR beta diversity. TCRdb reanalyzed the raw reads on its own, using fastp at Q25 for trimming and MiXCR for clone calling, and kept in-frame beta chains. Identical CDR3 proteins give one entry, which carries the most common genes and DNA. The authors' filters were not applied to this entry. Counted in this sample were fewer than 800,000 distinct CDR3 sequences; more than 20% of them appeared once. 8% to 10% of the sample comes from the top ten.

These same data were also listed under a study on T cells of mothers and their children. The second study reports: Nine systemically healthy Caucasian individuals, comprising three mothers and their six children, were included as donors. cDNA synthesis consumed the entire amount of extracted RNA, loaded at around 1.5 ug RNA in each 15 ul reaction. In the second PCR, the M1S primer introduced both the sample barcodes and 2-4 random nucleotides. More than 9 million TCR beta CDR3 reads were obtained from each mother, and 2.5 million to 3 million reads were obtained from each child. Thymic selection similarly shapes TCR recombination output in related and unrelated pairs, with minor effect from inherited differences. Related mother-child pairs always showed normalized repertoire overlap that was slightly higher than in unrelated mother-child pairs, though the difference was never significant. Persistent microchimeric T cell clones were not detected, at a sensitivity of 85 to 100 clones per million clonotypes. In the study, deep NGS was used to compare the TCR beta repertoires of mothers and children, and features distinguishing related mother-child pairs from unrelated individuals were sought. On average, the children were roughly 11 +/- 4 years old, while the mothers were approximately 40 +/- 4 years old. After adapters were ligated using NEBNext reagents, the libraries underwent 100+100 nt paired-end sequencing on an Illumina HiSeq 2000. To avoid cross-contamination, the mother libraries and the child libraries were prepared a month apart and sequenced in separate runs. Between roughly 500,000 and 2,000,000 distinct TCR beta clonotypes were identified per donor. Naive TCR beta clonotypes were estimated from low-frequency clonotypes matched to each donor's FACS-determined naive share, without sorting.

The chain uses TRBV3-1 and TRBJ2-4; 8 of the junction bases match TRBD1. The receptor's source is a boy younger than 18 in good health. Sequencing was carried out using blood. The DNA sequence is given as TGTGCCAGCAGCCAACAGACAGGGGAGGCAAACATTCAGTACTTC. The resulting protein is CASSQQTGEANIQYF.